This T cell receptor (beta chain) derives from a study of blood T cells in healthy people across ages. Findings of the study overall: Per million T cells, the diversity of TCR beta decreased roughly linearly as age advanced.

With a J-beta primer mix and a sample-barcoded 5' primer, a second PCR ran about 6 to 11 cycles. TCRdb ran MiXCR on the 5' RACE reads and lists one entry per CDR3 protein. Of approximately 760,000 distinct CDR3 sequences listed, just under 25% are singletons. CDR1 is SGHVS and CDR2 is FNYEAQ in the germline V gene. The CDR3 loop spans 16 amino acids. Trimming cost V 1 base and J 4 bases, with 16 bases left between them. As to this clonotype: What it recognizes is unknown.

The same sample was also studied in work on T cells of mothers and their children. Per that paper: Mothers and children who were related shared slightly more overlap than unrelated pairs, but not significantly more.

The sample comprised blood. The chain recombines TRBV7-6 with TRBJ2-5; tentatively, D is TRBD1 (7 bases). The sequence came from a boy younger than 18 in good health. In DNA form, the CDR3 reads TGTGCCAGCAGCTTAGAAACTTGGCAGGGGGGAGAGACCCAGTACTTC. Its protein is CASSLETWQGGETQYF.